These T cell receptor beta chains were read from a single sample in a study of T cells in Graves' hyperthyroidism and ophthalmopathy. TCRdb reanalysed the multiplex PCR reads using MiXCR and keeps one entry per CDR3 protein. The sample has nearly 600,000 distinct CDR3 sequences, approximately 13% seen once. Input material: blood. The receptors come from a woman aged 30 to 39 with Graves' hyperthyroidism that later progressed to Graves' ophthalmopathy. CDR3s include the opening cysteine and the closing phenylalanine or tryptophan. Each record gives: J gene, D gene, clone size, V gene, CDR3 DNA, CDR3 protein. D genes are given only for firm matches. A row's size may be missing; if present it is once, few, many or a size class.

TRBJ1-5 - few TRBV7-8 TGTGCCAGCAGCCCGAGGATTTATAGCAATCAGCCCCAGCATTTT CASSPRIYSNQPQHF
TRBJ1-5 TRBD1 - TRBV2 TGTGCCAGCAGTGATCAGACAGGGGGCGTGGGTCAGCCCCAGCATTTT CASSDQTGGVGQPQHF
TRBJ1-1 - many TRBV9 TGTGCCAGCAGCGTGTTGGCGGGGAACACTGAAGCTTTCTTT CASSVLAGNTEAFF
TRBJ2-2 - many TRBV12-3/TRBV12-4 TGTGCCAGCACCGGGGAAGAAGCCGGGGAGCTGTTTTTT CASTGEEAGELFF
TRBJ2-7 - - TRBV12-3/TRBV12-4 TGTGCCAGCACTTCAGACGGGGGCTCCTACGAGCAGTACTTC CASTSDGGSYEQYF
TRBJ2-5 TRBD2 - TRBV28 TGTGCCAGCAGTGCCGGGACTATCAAAGAGACCCAGTACTTC CASSAGTIKETQYF
TRBJ2-1 TRBD1 many TRBV5-1 TGCGCCAGCAGCTTGGAGGGGGCCTCGTTCTACAATGAGCAGTTCTTC CASSLEGASFYNEQFF
TRBJ2-1 - many TRBV9 TGTGCCAGCAGCGTAGAGCCAGATGAGCAGTTCTTC CASSVEPDEQFF
TRBJ1-5 - few TRBV19 TGTGCCAGTACCATGAGGGGGGATCAGCCCCAGCATTTT CASTMRGDQPQHF
TRBJ1-1 - many TRBV7-9 TGTGCCAGCAGCTATTGGGGACGGAACACTGAAGCTTTCTTT CASSYWGRNTEAFF
TRBJ1-3 - many TRBV11-2 TGTGCCAGCAGCTCATCGTTCTCCATATATTTT CASSSSFSIYF
TRBJ2-1 TRBD2 many TRBV19 TGTGCCAGTAGTGTGACTAGCGGGGTACCCTACAATGAGCAGTTCTTC CASSVTSGVPYNEQFF
TRBJ1-1 TRBD1 many TRBV12-3/TRBV12-4 TGTGCCAGCACCAAGGACAGGGTCTTAACTGAAGCTTTCTTT CASTKDRVLTEAFF
TRBJ2-3 - many TRBV2 TGTGCCAGCAGTGAAATAGTACCCCACGATACGCAGTATTTT CASSEIVPHDTQYF
TRBJ2-1 TRBD2 - TRBV5-6 TGTGCCAGCCGCCTGGGACTAGCGGAGCAGTTCTTC CASRLGLAEQFF
TRBJ2-5 TRBD2 many TRBV2 TGTGCCAGCATATTCCGCCTAGCGGAACTCCAAGAGACCCAGTACTTC CASIFRLAELQETQYF
TRBJ1-1 - many TRBV5-1 TGCGCCAGCAGCCCGGACGGGTCAGGAGCTTTCTTT CASSPDGSGAFF
TRBJ2-3 - many TRBV5-1 TGCGCCAGCAGCTTGGCCGGATTGGCTAGCGCCACAGATACGCAGTATTTT CASSLAGLASATDTQYF
TRBJ2-2 TRBD2 many TRBV28 TGTGCCAGCAGTTTATCCCCCGCGGGAGGGCCCTACACCGGGGAGCTGTTTTTT CASSLSPAGGPYTGELFF
TRBJ2-7 TRBD2 few TRBV7-9 TGTGCCAGCAGCTTAGGGGGGTCCGGGACTAGGGATGTCGAGCAGTACTTC CASSLGGSGTRDVEQYF
TRBJ1-5 TRBD1 few TRBV20-1 TGCAGTGCTAGAAGCCAGGGGGCCGGTCAGCCCCAGCATTTT CSARSQGAGQPQHF
TRBJ1-5 - - TRBV19 TGTGCCAGTAGCGTGTGGTCACAGCTCTATAGCAATCAGCCCCAGCATTTT CASSVWSQLYSNQPQHF
TRBJ2-2 - many TRBV27 TGTGCCAGCAGTTTTGAGGTGAACACCGGGGAGCTGTTTTTT CASSFEVNTGELFF
TRBJ2-1 TRBD2 many TRBV29-1 TGCAGCGTTGACTTAGCGGGAGGCCCCATTAATGAGCAGTTCTTC CSVDLAGGPINEQFF
TRBJ2-2 - few TRBV19 TGTGCCAGTAGTAGGAGGTCGTACAAGCAGGGTCACACCGGGGAGCTGTTTTTT CASSRRSYKQGHTGELFF
TRBJ1-6 - many TRBV19 TGTGCCAGTAGTGTCCCCGGAACTCCAGCCTTTTCACCCCTCCACTTT CASSVPGTPAFSPLHF
TRBJ2-1 TRBD2 many TRBV11-2 TGTGCCAGCAGCTCTCGACTAGCGGGAGATAATGAGCAGTTCTTC CASSSRLAGDNEQFF
TRBJ2-1 - many TRBV5-1 TGCGCCAGCAGCTCTCGGGGGGGGACAGGGTTCAATGAGCAGTTCTTC CASSSRGGTGFNEQFF
TRBJ2-1 TRBD2 few TRBV5-1 TGTGCCAGCAGCTTACCCTCTAGCGGGGGGGCCACTGAGCAGTTCTTC CASSLPSSGGATEQFF
TRBJ1-5 TRBD1 - TRBV19 TGTGCCAGCAGTCAGACAGGGGGCGGGTGGCAGCCCCAGCATTTT CASSQTGGGWQPQHF
TRBJ2-3 TRBD2 - TRBV12-3/TRBV12-4 TGTGCCAGCAGTTTGGGTTCTAGCGGCCTCACAGATACGCAGTATTTT CASSLGSSGLTDTQYF
TRBJ2-5 - many TRBV14 TGTGCCAGCAGCCAAAACCGACAGGCGGTAGAGACCCAGTACTTC CASSQNRQAVETQYF
TRBJ1-6 - many TRBV2 TGTGCCAGCAGTGTTGAACGGGATAATTCACCCCTCCACTTT CASSVERDNSPLHF
TRBJ2-7 - once TRBV5-4 TGTGCCAGCAGCTTGCGGGGCTTGGACGAGCAGTACTTC CASSLRGLDEQYF
TRBJ2-1 TRBD2 - TRBV27 TGTGCCAGCAGTTTAGTCCCTAGCGGGAGGTACAATGAGCAGTTCTTC CASSLVPSGRYNEQFF
TRBJ2-1 - - TRBV9 TGTGCCAGCAGCGTAAATCTATACAATGAGCAGTTCTTC CASSVNLYNEQFF
TRBJ2-7 - few TRBV6-2/TRBV6-3 TGTGCCAGCAACCTTATCGGGGACGGCTACGAGCAGTACTTC CASNLIGDGYEQYF
TRBJ2-1 - few TRBV3-1 TGTGCCAGCAGCCAGGACTTTTCCTACAATGAGCAGTTCTTC CASSQDFSYNEQFF
TRBJ2-7 TRBD1 many TRBV12-3/TRBV12-4 TGTGCCAGCAGTGCCGGGACAGGCTTCTCCTACGAGCAGTACTTC CASSAGTGFSYEQYF
TRBJ2-1 TRBD2 few TRBV20-1 TGCAGTGCCACGGGACTAGCGGACAATGAGCAGTTCTTC CSATGLADNEQFF
TRBJ1-1 - few TRBV6-1 TGTGCCAGCAGCGGATACAGCCCGAACACTGAAGCTTTCTTT CASSGYSPNTEAFF
TRBJ2-5 - few TRBV27 TGTGCCAGCAGTTTGGGGGGCGGGACCAAGTACTTC CASSLGGGTKYF
TRBJ2-2 - many TRBV2 TGTGCCAGCAGTGAGGGCCGCGGAGGGCCCGTCGGCTCCGGGGAGCTGTTTTTT CASSEGRGGPVGSGELFF
TRBJ2-1 TRBD2 many TRBV27 TGTGCCAGCAGTGAACGACTAGCGGGATACAATGAGCAGTTCTTC CASSERLAGYNEQFF
TRBJ2-3 TRBD1 many TRBV7-2 TGTGCCAGCAGCAAACCACAGGGGGCAGGGACAGATACGCAGTATTTT CASSKPQGAGTDTQYF
TRBJ1-2 - many TRBV5-1 TGCGCCAGCAGAGCCCAGACGGACAACTATGGCTACACCTTC CASRAQTDNYGYTF
TRBJ1-3 - many TRBV27 TGTGCCAGCAGTTCAACCGGGACTGGAAACACCATATATTTT CASSSTGTGNTIYF
TRBJ2-3 - - TRBV30 TGTGCCTGGAGTGCCGGGCCCGGCCCGATGTATTTT CAWSAGPGPMYF
TRBJ1-5 - many TRBV28 TGTGCCAGCCTTGAGCCGAACAATCAGCCCCAGCATTTT CASLEPNNQPQHF
TRBJ2-5 TRBD2 many TRBV2 TGTGCCAGCAGTGAAGGACTAGCGGCCTCCGGGGGCCAGTACTTC CASSEGLAASGGQYF
TRBJ1-5 - - TRBV19 TGTGCCAGTAGATTTAAGGGGGGGAATCAGCCCCAGCATTTT CASRFKGGNQPQHF
TRBJ2-7 TRBD2 - TRBV29-1 TGCAGCGTTTTTGGACTAGCGGGAAGTCGCTCCTACGAGCAGTACTTC CSVFGLAGSRSYEQYF
TRBJ2-1 TRBD1 many TRBV12-3/TRBV12-4 TGTGCCAGCAGTTTGTCCGGGACAGGGGGTTACAATGAGCAGTTCTTC CASSLSGTGGYNEQFF
TRBJ1-2 - many TRBV7-8 TGTGCCAGCAGCTTATCCCCTAACTATGGCTACACCTTC CASSLSPNYGYTF
TRBJ2-5 TRBD2 few TRBV12-3/TRBV12-4 TGTGCCAGCAGTTTAACACTAGCGGACTGGGAGACCCAGTACTTC CASSLTLADWETQYF
TRBJ2-7 TRBD2 many TRBV12-3/TRBV12-4 TGTGCCAGCAGTTTACGGACTAGCACTGAGGAGCAGTACTTC CASSLRTSTEEQYF
TRBJ2-5 - many TRBV2 TGTGCCAGCAGTGGGGAAGGGTTTATGAGAGAGACCCAGTACTTC CASSGEGFMRETQYF
TRBJ1-4 - many TRBV9 TGTGCCAGCAGCGTAGGGTCAACTAATGAAAAACTGTTTTTT CASSVGSTNEKLFF
TRBJ1-2 TRBD1 many TRBV7-9 TGTGCCAGCAACTACAGGGGGATCGGCTATGGCTACACCTTC CASNYRGIGYGYTF